This is a list of T cell receptor beta chains from one sample in a study of CD8+ T cells in alopecia areata. Using immunoSEQ multiplex PCR, the repertoire was profiled, and TCRdb retains in-frame clones only, with some absent. The sample lists about 200,000 clones; 50% to 60% were seen once. Sequenced material: CD4+ T cells sorted from blood, taken at week 0. The receptors were gathered from a human donor with alopecia areata. Each CDR3 is given with its conserved first and last residue. The D gene is left open where the match is weak. A row's size may be missing; if present it is once, few, many or a size class.

J gene: TRBJ2-7; D gene: NA; clone size: NA; V gene: TRBV27; CDR3 protein: CASSPIPKSYEQYF; CDR3 DNA: TGTGCCAGCAGTCCAATCCCCAAATCCTACGAGCAGTACTTC
J gene: TRBJ2-1; D gene: NA; clone size: many; V gene: TRBV6-1; CDR3 protein: CASSEDRGSNEQFF; CDR3 DNA: TGTGCCAGCAGTGAAGACCGGGGCAGTAATGAGCAGTTCTTC
J gene: TRBJ2-3; D gene: NA; clone size: NA; V gene: TRBV7-2; CDR3 protein: CASSPNYSTDTQYF; CDR3 DNA: TGTGCCAGCAGCCCTAATTATAGCACAGATACGCAGTATTTT
J gene: TRBJ1-1; D gene: TRBD1; clone size: NA; V gene: TRBV30; CDR3 protein: CAWSTGGSNTEAFF; CDR3 DNA: TGTGCCTGGAGTACAGGGGGCTCCAACACTGAAGCTTTCTTT
J gene: TRBJ2-7; D gene: NA; clone size: NA; V gene: TRBV9; CDR3 protein: CASSASEADISYEQYF; CDR3 DNA: TGTGCCAGCAGCGCGTCAGAGGCTGACATCTCCTACGAGCAGTACTTC
J gene: TRBJ2-3; D gene: NA; clone size: once; V gene: TRBV6-5; CDR3 protein: CASSSPPPDTQYF; CDR3 DNA: TGTGCCAGCAGTTCCCCTCCTCCAGATACGCAGTATTTT
J gene: TRBJ1-1; D gene: NA; clone size: NA; V gene: TRBV2; CDR3 protein: CASFVRNTEAFF; CDR3 DNA: TGTGCCAGCTTCGTGAGGAACACTGAAGCTTTCTTT
J gene: TRBJ2-7; D gene: NA; clone size: few; V gene: TRBV29-1; CDR3 protein: CSVADRNSYEQYF; CDR3 DNA: TGCAGCGTGGCGGACAGAAATTCCTACGAGCAGTACTTC
J gene: TRBJ1-5; D gene: NA; clone size: NA; V gene: TRBV25-1; CDR3 protein: CASSDGLNQPQHF; CDR3 DNA: TGTGCCAGCAGTGATGGTCTCAATCAGCCCCAGCATTTT
J gene: TRBJ1-6; D gene: TRBD1; clone size: NA; V gene: TRBV6-1; CDR3 protein: CASSEGGAGGSSSPLHF; CDR3 DNA: TGTGCCAGCAGTGAGGGTGGGGCAGGGGGATCTAGTTCACCCCTCCACTTT
J gene: TRBJ1-1; D gene: NA; clone size: NA; V gene: TRBV25-1; CDR3 protein: CASSLGPVPEAFF; CDR3 DNA: TGTGCCAGCAGTTTGGGACCGGTGCCTGAAGCTTTCTTT
J gene: TRBJ2-7; D gene: NA; clone size: NA; V gene: TRBV19; CDR3 protein: CASRPSGLYLSYEQYF; CDR3 DNA: TGTGCCAGTAGACCATCCGGGCTGTACCTAAGTTACGAGCAGTACTTC
J gene: TRBJ1-2; D gene: TRBD1; clone size: NA; V gene: TRBV13; CDR3 protein: CASSLGTAYGYTF; CDR3 DNA: TGTGCCAGCAGCCTAGGGACAGCCTATGGCTACACCTTC
J gene: TRBJ1-2; D gene: TRBD1; clone size: NA; V gene: TRBV5-1; CDR3 protein: CASSLEPDRGYGYTF; CDR3 DNA: TGCGCCAGCAGCTTGGAGCCTGACAGGGGGTATGGCTACACCTTC
J gene: TRBJ1-1; D gene: NA; clone size: few; V gene: TRBV29-1; CDR3 protein: CSVVKEGGDTEAFF; CDR3 DNA: TGCAGCGTTGTCAAGGAAGGGGGGGACACTGAAGCTTTCTTT
J gene: TRBJ2-3; D gene: NA; clone size: NA; V gene: TRBV7-2; CDR3 protein: CASRRTIGSDTQYF; CDR3 DNA: TGTGCCAGCAGGAGGACGATTGGTTCGGATACGCAGTATTTT
J gene: TRBJ1-1; D gene: NA; clone size: NA; V gene: TRBV29-1; CDR3 protein: CSVAGALNTEAFF; CDR3 DNA: TGCAGCGTTGCAGGGGCCTTGAACACTGAAGCTTTCTTT
J gene: TRBJ2-1; D gene: TRBD2; clone size: NA; V gene: TRBV5-1; CDR3 protein: CASSQRERRVEQFF; CDR3 DNA: TGCGCCAGCAGCCAGCGGGAGCGGAGAGTGGAGCAGTTCTTC
J gene: TRBJ2-7; D gene: NA; clone size: NA; V gene: TRBV20-1; CDR3 protein: CSASERENQYF; CDR3 DNA: TGCAGTGCTAGCGAACGGGAGAATCAGTACTTC
J gene: TRBJ1-3; D gene: NA; clone size: few; V gene: TRBV9; CDR3 protein: CASSARERGGNTIYF; CDR3 DNA: TGTGCCAGCAGCGCCCGAGAGAGGGGTGGAAACACCATATATTTT
J gene: TRBJ1-5; D gene: NA; clone size: NA; V gene: TRBV7-9; CDR3 protein: CASSPDAGYNQPQHF; CDR3 DNA: TGTGCCAGCAGCCCGGACGCGGGGTACAATCAGCCCCAGCATTTT
J gene: TRBJ2-1; D gene: NA; clone size: NA; V gene: TRBV29-1; CDR3 protein: CSVSGTPSYNEQFF; CDR3 DNA: TGCAGCGTTTCCGGGACCCCGTCCTACAATGAGCAGTTCTTC
J gene: TRBJ1-5; D gene: NA; clone size: NA; V gene: TRBV29-1; CDR3 protein: CSVRDSNQPQHF; CDR3 DNA: TGCAGCGTAAGAGACAGTAATCAGCCCCAGCATTTT